Shown below are 15 T cell receptor beta chains from a single sample sequenced in a study of neurological immune-mediated disorders (dated by TCRdb to between 2018 and 2021). Library preparation used 5' RACE. The instrument was an Illumina HiSeq 2500. TCRdb applied fastp at Q25 and MiXCR to the public reads, then kept only in-frame beta chains. Entries are consolidated by CDR3 protein sequence, retaining the most common genes and DNA. The sample table holds about 30,000 distinct CDR3 sequences, of which about 16% were seen once. The ten biggest clones cover 25% to 35% of the sample. The sequenced sample consisted of PBMCs. The source of these receptors is a man between 65 and 79 years old in good health.

At least ten counts were recorded for this clonotype. The chain recombines TRBV13 with TRBJ1-2, with D possibly matching TRBD1 (5 bases). The CDR3 has 14 amino acids. The V and J ends lost 3 bases and 0 bases respectively, with 8 bases between them. Germline V gene data show CDR1 as PRHDT and CDR2 as FYEKMQ (reference sequence). DNA of the CDR3: TGTGCCAGCAGCTTGGGGGGGGCTAACTATGGCTACACCTTC. Its protein is CASSLGGANYGYTF.

The table lists this clonotype with many counts. The V call is TRBV9, the J call TRBJ2-5, with D tentatively TRBD1 (6 bases). Germline V gene data show CDR1 as SGDLS and CDR2 as YYNGEE. V was shortened by 4 bases and J by 5 bases, with 18 bases between the two germline ends. The CDR3 has 15 amino acids. The CDR3 coding sequence is TGTGCCAGCAGCCCCCTAGGGAACAGGGCGGAGACCCAGTACTTC. As protein: CASSPLGNRAETQYF.

This clonotype was counted many times. This chain uses TRBV7-2 with TRBJ2-5; 9 bases are a match to TRBD1. Germline V lookup: CDR1 SGHTA, CDR2 FQGNSA. The CDR3 is made up of 14 amino acids. Trimming cost V 8 bases and J 5 bases; bases outside gene matches: 9. CDR3 nucleotides: TGTGCCAGCGGCACGGACAGGGGTGGGGAGACCCAGTACTTC. Amino acids: CASGTDRGGETQYF.

On this clonotype itself: One base away lies a much larger clone, so this may be a sequencing read error. The J gene is TRBJ2-7, the V gene TRBV20-1; 8 bases map to TRBD1. Germline V gene data show CDR1 as DFQATT and CDR2 as SNEGSKA (reference sequence). V trimming: 3 bases; J trimming: 2 bases; junction bases outside the gene matches: 12. The length of the CDR3 is 16 residues. The CDR3 nucleotides are TGCAGTGCTAGTTCCCCCTTTACAGGGGGGACCTACGAGCAGTACTTC. Protein product: CSASSPFTGGTYEQYF.

This clonotype was recorded many times. The chain employs TRBV20-1 and TRBJ2-3; tentative D call: TRBD2 (5 bases). The CDR3 has 19 amino acids. From germline, CDR1 is DFQATT and CDR2 SNEGSKA (reference sequence). V gave up 2 bases and J gave up 0 bases, with 24 bases separating them. CDR3 region: CSARSFPGVGSTSTDTQYF. The CDR3 DNA follows: TGCAGTGCTAGATCCTTCCCCGGGGTGGGGTCCACTAGCACAGATACGCAGTATTTT.

This clonotype was detected many times. V gene TRBV4-3 combines with J gene TRBJ2-7; weak D call: TRBD1 (5 bases). Deletions cut 0 bases from V and 3 bases from J, with 15 bases between. The CDR3 is made up of 16 amino acids. Germline V lookup: CDR1 LGHNA, CDR2 YSLEER. The CDR3 nucleotides are TGCGCCAGCAGCCAAGAAACGGCAGGGTATAACTACGAGCAGTACTTC. Protein product: CASSQETAGYNYEQYF.

This clonotype was counted at least ten times. The chain uses TRBV6-1 and TRBJ1-5, with a possible D match to TRBD1 (6 bases). Germline V lookup: CDR1 MNHNS, CDR2 SASEGT. The length of the CDR3 is 15 residues. V lost 5 bases and J 1 base, leaving 12 bases between the germline ends. CDR3 sequence: CASSRDMSSNQPQHF. The CDR3 bases are TGTGCCAGCAGTCGGGACATGAGCAGCAATCAGCCCCAGCATTTT.

On this clonotype itself: A clone one base away is much larger, so this may be a read error. This chain uses TRBV24-1 with TRBJ1-2; 7 bases match TRBD1. The CDR3 extends over 15 amino acids. The germline V gene has CDR1 KGHDR and CDR2 SFDVKD. The V gene end was trimmed by 3 bases and the J gene end by 2 bases; junction bases not matched to a gene: 5. The CDR3 coding sequence is TGTGCCACCAGTGATAGGACAGGCTGGAACTATGGCTACACCTTC. It yields the protein CATSDRTGWNYGYTF.

This chain connects TRBV20-1 to TRBJ2-7, with 9 bases identical to TRBD1. Trimming removed 0 bases from V and 0 bases from J; junction bases left unmatched: 3. The germline gives CDR1 DFQATT, CDR2 SNEGSKA (reference sequence). This CDR3 is built from 15 residues. The CDR3 sequence is CSARDRTGVSYEQYF. CDR3 coding DNA: TGCAGTGCTAGAGACCGGACAGGGGTCTCCTACGAGCAGTACTTC.

This clonotype was observed many times. For the CDR3, the DNA is TGCGCCAGCAGCTTTAGGAGTCGGGAGACCCAGTACTTC. Its translation is CASSFRSRETQYF. The rearrangement uses TRBV5-1 and TRBJ2-5; D is unclear. The germline V gene encodes CDR1 SGHRS and CDR2 YFSETQ. The germline V and J ends were trimmed by 2 bases and 5 bases, with 10 bases remaining between them. This CDR3 spans 13 amino acids.

A note on this clonotype: Since the CDR3 does not end with the conserved phenylalanine or tryptophan, this likely comes from a read error. This chain joins TRBV11-2 and TRBJ2-1; D possibly corresponds to TRBD1 (5 bases). The V gene's germline CDR1 is SGHAT and CDR2 FQNNGV. V was clipped by 0 bases and J by 6 bases, with 15 bases between them. This CDR3 comprises 16 residues. CDR3 sequence: CASSLEQRGLGNEQFL. The CDR3 DNA sequence: TGTGCCAGCAGCTTAGAGCAAAGGGGCTTGGGCAATGAGCAGTTCTTA.

In this sample, this clonotype turned up many times. This sequence joins TRBV5-1 and TRBJ2-1; D could derive from TRBD1 or TRBD2 (5 bases each). This CDR3 region has 17 residues. Looked up from germline, CDR1 is SGHRS and CDR2 is YFSETQ. Between the trimmed V and J ends, which lost 4 bases and 6 bases, there was a span of 23 bases. CDR3 DNA sequence: TGCGCCAGCAGCAGCGCCCTCGGGGCAGGAGTGGGCAATGAGCAGTTCTTC. It codes for CASSSALGAGVGNEQFF.

In this sample, this clonotype turned up many times. The J gene is TRBJ2-1, the V gene TRBV7-2, with a tentative D call TRBD2 (7 bases). Germline-derived CDR1 and CDR2 are SGHTA and FQGNSA. This CDR3 spans 15 amino acids. Trimming removed 5 bases at V and 8 bases at J, with 19 bases between. CDR3: CASSPSGGGPYEQFF. The CDR3 DNA sequence: TGTGCCAGCAGCCCCTCTGGGGGGGGGCCATATGAGCAGTTCTTC.

This clonotype was found many times. The rearrangement joins TRBV29-1 to TRBJ1-1; 10 bases match TRBD1. In germline, CDR1 is SQVTM, CDR2 ANQGSEA. This CDR3 region has 13 residues. With 4 bases clipped from V and 2 bases from J, the junction kept 1 base outside the gene matches. The CDR3 DNA is TGCAGCGTTGGGGACAGGGGAAACACTGAAGCTTTCTTT. Protein product: CSVGDRGNTEAFF. Combining the CDR3 with reference TRBV29-1 and TRBJ1-1 gives the whole variable domain SAVISQKPSRDICQRGTSLTIQCQVDSQVTMMFWYRQQPGQSLTLIATANQGSEATYESGFVIDKFPISRPNLTFSTLTVSNMSPEDSSIYLCSVGDRGNTEAFFGQGTRLTVV.

Comment on this clonotype: Possible read error: a much larger clone is one base away. V gene TRBV7-8 combines with J gene TRBJ1-5; 7 nucleotides match TRBD1. The CDR3 consists of 16 residues. Germline V gene sequence: CDR1 SGHVS, CDR2 FQNEAQ. The CDR3 DNA is TGTGCCAGCAGCTTAGTAGGGGGCATTGGCAATCAGCACCAGCATTTT. Its protein product is CASSLVGGIGNQHQHF.